Sequencing of this T cell receptor beta chain was carried out in a study of PD-1 blockade in classical Hodgkin lymphoma. This table comes from immunoSEQ multiplex PCR, and its TCRdb copy is limited to in-frame clones, with some not included. The sample includes 15,000 to 25,000 clones, 65% to 80% of them seen just once. Study-level results: Complete responders' diversity at baseline resembled that of newly diagnosed patients. Unlike CD8+ TCR diversity, which did not rise significantly by C4D1, CD4+ TCR diversity did.

About this clone itself: Its antigen remains unknown.

Sample time point: cycle 4 day 1 (C4D1), after 6 weeks of nivolumab. The patients all showed relapse after autologous stem cell transplantation, while their brentuximab vedotin exposure varied. Complete response, partial response or progressive disease was each patient's best response. V shed 5 bases and J shed 5 bases, with 15 bases lying between them. The CDR3 consists of 15 residues. Looked up from germline, CDR1 is SGHTA and CDR2 is FQGNSA. The sequence was obtained from a human donor with classical Hodgkin lymphoma. Sequencing was performed on peripheral blood mononuclear cells (PBMCs), taken before the fourth cycle of nivolumab. J is TRBJ2-2 and V is TRBV7-2, with a possible D match to TRBD2 (6 bases). The CDR3 loop reads CASSPWGSGTGELFF. The CDR3 DNA sequence: TGTGCCAGCAGCCCTTGGGGCAGCGGGACCGGGGAGCTGTTTTTT.